Sequencing of this TCR beta chain was carried out in a study of STAT5B mutations in CD4+ large granular lymphocyte leukemia. Study-level background: Healthy donors showed HLA-associated enrichment of the CDR3 'QG' motif. Study results and limitations: Top patient clones used TRBV06 genes more often: 8/27 versus 2/35 in controls.

The assay was immunoSEQ multiplex PCR, and TCRdb's table has in-frame clones only and misses some. The sample shows around 34,000 clones, about 82% of them seen only once. About this clone itself: No antigen is known for it.

V lost 2 bases to trimming and J lost 3 bases; unmatched junction nucleotides: 1. CDR3 length: 13 amino acids. CDR1 and CDR2 from the germline V gene are SGHRS and YFSETQ. The source is a human donor in good health. This chain joins TRBV5-1 and TRBJ2-7; TRBD2 aligns across 8 bases. Sequenced input: CD4+ T cells from blood buffy coats. CDR3 sequence (DNA): TGCGCCAGCAGCTTCGGGGGGGACTACGAGCAGTACTTC. Residues: CASSFGGDYEQYF.